Sequencing of this TCR beta chain was carried out in a study of T cell responses to AZD1222 COVID-19 vaccine. Whole-study results and caveats: Unmutated variant regions are reportedly targeted by nearly half of spike-specific TCRs. Dominant at 160-218 and 743-854, vaccine-associated CD4 TCRs also spanned spike. Sampling captured repertoires only after the peak T cell response. Among those given AZD1222, only 6 or 7 were seropositive at baseline.

The germline V gene encodes CDR1 SNHLY and CDR2 FYNNEI. Trimming took 3 bases from V and 5 from J, leaving 13 bases between them. This CDR3 has 14 residues. TCRdb's table, derived via immunoSEQ multiplex PCR, lists solely in-frame clones and lacks some. The table lists 110,000 to 150,000 clones, 89% of them singletons. Comment on this clone: The antigen is not known.

Material: peripheral blood, obtained on day 0 of AZD1222 vaccination. The gene calls are TRBV2 and TRBJ1-1, with a possible D match to TRBD1 (6 bases). The clonotype originates from an adult in good health. The CDR3 region has the DNA TGTGCCAGCAGTGATAGGGGGGGATGGACTGAAGCTTTCTTT. It specifies CASSDRGGWTEAFF.